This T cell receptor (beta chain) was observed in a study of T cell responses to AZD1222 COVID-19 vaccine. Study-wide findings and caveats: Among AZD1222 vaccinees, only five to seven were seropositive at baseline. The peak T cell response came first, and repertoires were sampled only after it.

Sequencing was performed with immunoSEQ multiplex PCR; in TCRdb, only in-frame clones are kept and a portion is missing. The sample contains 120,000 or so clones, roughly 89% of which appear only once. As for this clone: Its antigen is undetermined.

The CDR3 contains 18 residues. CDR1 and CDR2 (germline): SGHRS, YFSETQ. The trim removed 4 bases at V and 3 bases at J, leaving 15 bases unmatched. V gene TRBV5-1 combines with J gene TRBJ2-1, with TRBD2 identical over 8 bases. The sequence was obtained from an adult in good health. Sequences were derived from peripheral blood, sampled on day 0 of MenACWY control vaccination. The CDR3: CASSLDPPGTSSYNEQFF. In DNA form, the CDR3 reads TGCGCCAGCAGCCTTGACCCTCCCGGGACTAGTAGCTACAATGAGCAGTTCTTC. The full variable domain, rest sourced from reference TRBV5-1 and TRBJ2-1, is KAGVTQTPRYLIKTRGQQVTLSCSPISGHRSVSWYQQTPGQGLQFLFEYFSETQRNKGNFPGRFSGRQFSNSRSEMNVSTLELGDSALYLCASSLDPPGTSSYNEQFFGPGTRLTVL.